This TCR beta chain was found in a study of persistence of HIV-infected CD4 T cells (dated by TCRdb to the early 2020s). As for the study more broadly: Suppressive ART had been received by participants for a median of roughly 8 years. TCRbeta sequencing assessed the clonality of all cells in each sorted population, while proviral sequencing assessed the clonality of infected cells. Anti-CD3/anti-CD28 stimulation activated a higher proportion of cells, with a lower memory fraction, than antigen stimulation. Apart from a couple of participants who underwent leukapheresis at a single time point, peripheral blood samples of up to 180 mL were collected from participants at multiple time points. For the TCR cluster analysis across participants, roughly 8 participants were included for CMV and six or seven participants for Gag. The study isolated CMV- and HIV-1 Gag-responding CD4+ T cells from ART-treated individuals to examine antigen-driven clonal expansion of HIV-1-infected cells. Overall study outcomes, separate from this receptor: Bulk TCR analyses could not be restricted to the rare CMV-responding cells that actually carried HIV-1 proviruses. Significantly lower TCRbeta richness was observed in CMV- and Gag-responding cells than in anti-CD3/anti-CD28-responding cells, and higher oligoclonality was observed in CMV-responding cells than in CD3/CD28-stimulated and Gag-responding cells. Few individuals were included in the study, and only a limited range of antigens was tested. Antigen-responding cells were enriched for degenerate expanded CDR3beta sequences, which suggests convergent selection of CD4+ responses to CMV and Gag. A correlation was observed between TCR oligoclonality and proviral oligoclonality within the same sorted populations.

The sample's treatment or condition, from its label and the paper: suppressive antiretroviral therapy. As a nonspecific positive control representing the CD4+ T cell repertoire, cells were stimulated with anti-CD3/anti-CD28 magnetic beads. CD4+ T cells that responded were sorted based on upregulation of both CD40 ligand and CD69. HIV-1-infected adults in whom suppressive ART had been started during chronic infection were enrolled as participants. For at least 4 years, participants had undetectable plasma HIV-1 RNA, below 50 copies/mL. To be included, a participant needed positive CMV serology and a CD4+ T cell count above 400 cells/uL. Before stimulation, PBMCs were isolated using density centrifugation and then depleted of CD8+ T cells. For around 19 hours, the CD8-depleted PBMCs were stimulated with anti-CD28/CD49d costimulation, a CD40-blocking antibody, and enfuvirtide to prevent new infections. Cell sorting was performed on a Beckman Coulter MoFlo Legacy or XDP sorter, and dead cells were excluded with propidium iodide. Genomic DNA was extracted using the QIAamp DNA Mini Kit for samples with more than one million cells and using the Quick-DNA Microprep Kit for all other samples.

The immunoSEQ hsTCRB assay version 4 in survey mode was used to sequence TCRbeta repertoires from genomic DNA. Genomic DNA was diluted to 8 to 10 ng/uL, using up to about 1 ug per sample for TCRbeta sequencing. The study's own analysis went as follows. ImmunoSeq Analyzer 3.0 was used for analysis of TCRbeta data, and diversity was computed on productive nucleotide rearrangements. Using the Immunarch R package, the improved Chao index served to estimate lower-bound TCR diversity and the Gini coefficient served to estimate clonality. Different nucleotide rearrangements encoding the same CDR3beta amino acid sequence were treated as distinct clonotypes. TCRbeta sequences significantly enriched in antigen-responding cells relative to anti-CD3/anti-CD28-activated cells were identified by differential abundance analysis. GLIPH2 clustered TCRs by predicted peptide-MHC specificity, both within individual participants and across merged participant data sets. TCRdb took this table from immuneACCESS and kept in-frame rearrangements with V and J called. Such tables lack part of the clones; where checked against another copy, unresolved V genes explain under half of the gap, and the rest is unexplained. V and J calls and clone size are copied from that table; D and trimming were computed from the DNA. The table for this sample lists about 43,000 clones; around 92% of them were counted only once. The ten largest make up approximately 1% of the sample.

Note on this clone: Its antigen is not yet known. It has no much larger one-base neighbor in the sample; base qualities were not kept.

As encoded in the germline V gene (reference sequence), CDR1 is SGHNT while CDR2 is YYREEE. From the cysteine up to the phenylalanine, the CDR3 has a length of 15 residues. CDR3 DNA only is kept here, 45 bases in frame from base 1. Relative to germline, V is missing 4 bases and J is missing 3 bases, with 3 bases of the junction outside any gene match. The sequences come from CD4+ T cells sorted from PBMCs after approximately 19-hour stimulation, collected from a patient who received antiretroviral therapy. The cell subset or site label, read with the paper, signifies: CD40L+CD69+ CD4 T cells responding to anti-CD3/anti-CD28 beads, representing the overall repertoire. Rearrangement joined TRBV5-4 to TRBJ2-1; TRBD1 fits 11 bases in the junction. This receptor was taken from an adult man with HIV who was CMV-seropositive. For the CDR3, the sequence is CASSRDRGFYNEQFF. The nucleotides are TGTGCCAGCAGCCGGGACAGGGGGTTCTACAATGAGCAGTTCTTC.